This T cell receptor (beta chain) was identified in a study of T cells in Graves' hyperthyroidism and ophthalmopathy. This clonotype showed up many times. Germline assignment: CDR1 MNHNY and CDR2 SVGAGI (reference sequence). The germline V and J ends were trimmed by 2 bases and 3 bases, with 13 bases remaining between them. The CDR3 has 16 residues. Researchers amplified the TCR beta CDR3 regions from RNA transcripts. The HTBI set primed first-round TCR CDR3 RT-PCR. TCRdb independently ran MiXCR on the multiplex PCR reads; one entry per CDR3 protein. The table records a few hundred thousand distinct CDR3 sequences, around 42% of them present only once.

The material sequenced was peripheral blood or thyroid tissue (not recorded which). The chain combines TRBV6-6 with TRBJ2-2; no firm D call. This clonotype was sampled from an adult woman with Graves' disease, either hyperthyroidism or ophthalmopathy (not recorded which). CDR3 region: CASSYLETRDTGELFF. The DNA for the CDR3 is TGTGCCAGCAGTTACCTAGAGACAAGGGACACCGGGGAGCTGTTTTTT.